Reported below is one T cell receptor (beta chain). Its antigen is still unknown. Germline values: CDR1 SGHDT, CDR2 YYEEEE. The CDR3 runs to 13 residues. Trimming took off 4 bases at V and 3 bases at J, with 10 bases between the two ends. This sample is part of a study of T cell repertoires in cytomegalovirus infection. Looking at the study overall: It was the public TCR beta signatures that indicated both CMV infection and matching HLA type. Regarding the study as a whole: Summed frequency of shared TCR beta families picked out CMV carriers who also had the relevant HLA. It was HLA-C-restricted CMV-specific TCR beta clonotypes that dominated the response ex vivo.

MiXCR, applied by TCRdb to the reads, yields one record per CDR3 protein. Of 630,000 or so distinct CDR3 sequences in the sample, around 24% are singletons; the top ten hold 8%. This chain uses TRBV5-6 with TRBJ1-1; maybe TRBD1 (6 bases). The origin of this receptor is a human donor in good health (CMV status not recorded). Some clones in this sample may be carry-over from other donors' samples. The sequenced sample consisted of CD8+ T cells from PBMCs. The chain's CDR3 is CASSGGTHTEAFF. DNA of the CDR3: TGTGCCAGCAGCGGCGGGACACACACTGAAGCTTTCTTT.